This T cell receptor beta chain was profiled in a study of metastatic and nonmetastatic thyroid tumors. For the study at large: The study looked at repertoires side by side in blood and in tumor or nodule tissue from malignant and benign thyroid patients.

Nobody among the patients had been given any treatment before thyroid surgery. The study, taken as a whole, reports: The reported finding was significantly higher TCR beta diversity in malignant thyroid tumors relative to benign nodules, in blood and tumor.

Original processing methods: A classifier of distant metastasis in papillary thyroid cancer was built from CDR3 differences (across clinicopathological groups). TCRdb re-processed the PCR reads through MiXCR. TCRdb's processing, not the study's, gives the V and J calls here. The data contain about 11,000 clones, around 30% of them singletons. The CDR3 totals 15 residues. Germline lookup yields CDR1 SGHRS and CDR2 YFSETQ. The ends were cut back, 0 bases at V and 9 bases at J, with 16 bases in the middle. As regards this clone: As yet, its antigen is unknown.

The sample consisted of tumor tissue. The rearrangement joins TRBV5-1 to TRBJ2-4, with D perhaps matching TRBD1 or TRBD2 (6 bases each). The sequence derives from a female donor with papillary thyroid cancer or a benign thyroid nodule (not recorded which). Some clones in this sample may be carry-over from other donors' samples. CDR3 nucleotides: TGCGCCAGCAGCTTGGGTCCGGCAACGGGGGCCATTCAGTACTTC. Translation: CASSLGPATGAIQYF.